This T cell receptor (beta chain) was documented in a study of shared clonotypes between healthy human individuals. Study observations and caveats: The authors sampled blood alone, and tissue repertoires likely differ. Donor scarcity curtailed the genetic and exposure-history diversity represented herein.

Measured with immunoSEQ multiplex PCR; TCRdb has only the in-frame clones, and not every one. The sample has hundreds of thousands of clones, 80% to 95% seen once. In the case of this clone: Its matching antigen is unknown.

Naive CD8 cells were CD45RO-negative, positively selected for CCR7, excluding terminally differentiated effector memory CD45RA+ cells. The study drew its donors from healthy HIV-negative adults without recent acute infections or vaccinations. Sequenced input: naive CD8+ T cells sorted from blood. This clonotype originated in a man aged 25-40 years in good health.

The CDR3 sequence: CASSLGAEFGELFF. The CDR3 DNA reads TGTGCCAGCAGTTTAGGAGCGGAGTTCGGGGAGCTGTTTTTT. The chain employs TRBV28 and TRBJ2-2, with TRBD2 as a possible D gene (5 bases). The CDR3 contains 14 residues. The V end was cut by 2 bases, the J end by 7 bases, with 11 bases between. CDR1 and CDR2 from the germline V gene are MDHEN and SYDVKM.